These 20 T cell receptor beta chains came from one sample sequenced in a study of human T cells and chemical hapten exposure. TCRdb re-called the RACE reads with MiXCR, one entry per CDR3 protein. Of about 300,000 distinct CDR3 sequences in the sample, around 5.5% are singletons; the top ten hold around 8.8%. Time point reported: pre-sensitization, week 0. Treatment reported: therapeutic diphenylcyclopropenone sensitization with weekly scalp DPC. The specimen was whole blood, collected in connection with sensitization to the hapten diphenylcyclopropenone (DPC). The receptors stem from a woman aged 18-29 years with alopecia areata. Some clones in this sample may be carry-over from other donors' samples.

Regarding this clonotype: A much larger clonotype is one base distant, so this may be a read error. This sequence joins TRBV5-1 and TRBJ2-3, with 9 bases that match TRBD2. The germline gives CDR1 SGHRS, CDR2 YFSETQ. The V segment lost 5 bases and the J segment 1 base; nucleotides outside the gene matches: 5. The CDR3 totals 15 residues. CDR3 loop: CASRTSSGGTDTQYF. The CDR3 bases are TGCGCCAGCAGAACATCTAGCGGGGGCACAGATACGCAGTATTTT.

This clonotype has ten or more counts. This sequence joins TRBV4-3 and TRBJ2-5, with a tentative D call TRBD2 (5 bases). V was cut by 0 bases and J by 5 bases, with 16 bases left in between. Germline-derived CDR1 and CDR2 are LGHNA and YSLEER. The CDR3 sequence is 16 residues long. The CDR3 here is CASSQELGLPSETQYF. The CDR3 DNA follows: TGCGCCAGCAGCCAAGAATTAGGACTGCCGAGCGAGACCCAGTACTTC.

This clonotype occurred a few times. The chain combines TRBV28 with TRBJ1-6; possibly TRBD1 for D (6 bases). CDR1 and CDR2 (germline): MDHEN, SYDVKM. This CDR3 is built from 15 residues. Trimming removed 3 bases from V and 9 bases from J, with 15 bases in between. CDR3 in DNA: TGTGCCAGCAGTTTTTTTTACAGGGTTGGTTCACCCCTCCACTTT. Its translation: CASSFFYRVGSPLHF. The full variable domain, completed using reference TRBV28 and TRBJ1-6, is DVKVTQSSRYLVKRTGEKVFLECVQDMDHENMFWYRQDPGLGLRLIYFSYDVKMKEKGDIPEGYSVSREKKERFSLILESASTNQTSMYLCASSFFYRVGSPLHFGNGTRLTVT.

This clonotype has only a few counts. This chain joins TRBV6-5 and TRBJ1-5; 8 nucleotides line up with TRBD1. The V and J ends lost 10 bases and 5 bases, in that order; junction bases with no gene match: 10. The CDR3 is 14 residues long. CDR1 is MNHEY, CDR2 SVGAGI, per germline. The CDR3 here is CAISRTGWDQPQHF. For the CDR3, the DNA is TGTGCCATATCTCGGACAGGGTGGGATCAGCCCCAGCATTTT.

This clonotype was observed at least ten times. The CDR3, as DNA: TGCAGTGCTAGTGTCCCCAGCTCCTACGAGCAGTACTTC. Translation: CSASVPSSYEQYF. J is TRBJ2-7 and V is TRBV20-1; unclear D gene. Germline V gene data show CDR1 as DFQATT and CDR2 as SNEGSKA (reference sequence). This CDR3 is built from 13 residues. V lost 3 bases and J lost 0, with 9 bases in between.

This clonotype was observed many times. The V gene is TRBV3-1, the J gene TRBJ2-5; D is perhaps TRBD1 (5 bases). The CDR3 loop spans 16 amino acids. Germline V gene sequence: CDR1 LGHDT, CDR2 YNNKEL (reference sequence). The V gene lost 0 bases and the J gene lost 2 bases, with 13 bases spanning the gap. CDR3: CASSQDPTAFQETQYF. CDR3 DNA: TGTGCCAGCAGCCAAGACCCGACAGCGTTTCAAGAGACCCAGTACTTC.

This clonotype was detected only a few times. The chain links TRBV4-3 to TRBJ1-5, with D possibly being TRBD1 (6 bases). Germline-derived CDR1 and CDR2 are LGHNA and YSLEER. The V end was cut by 0 bases, the J end by 5 bases, with 20 bases between. This CDR3 contains 18 residues. The DNA for the CDR3 is TGCGCCAGCAGCCAAGACCCCCCCCTACAGGGAGTCGATCAGCCCCAGCATTTT. Its protein product is CASSQDPPLQGVDQPQHF.

This clonotype was found many times. The CDR3 sequence: CASSQRRGELRDTQYF. For the CDR3, the DNA is TGTGCCAGCAGCCAACGACGCGGGGAATTGAGAGATACGCAGTATTTT. The chain uses TRBV3-1 and TRBJ2-3; D is possibly TRBD2 (6 bases). Per the germline V gene, CDR1 is LGHDT and CDR2 is YNNKEL (reference sequence). Trimming took off 2 bases at V and 5 bases at J, with 17 bases between the two ends. The CDR3 runs to 16 residues.

This clonotype was observed at least ten times. The chain combines TRBV3-1 with TRBJ2-7, with TRBD1 matching 7 bases. With 4 bases clipped from V and 4 bases from J, the junction kept 7 bases outside the gene matches. This CDR3 has 14 amino acids. Germline V gives CDR1 LGHDT, CDR2 YNNKEL (reference sequence). CDR3 sequence reads: CASSPSGTVYEQYF. In nucleotides, the CDR3 is TGTGCCAGCAGCCCTTCCGGGACAGTTTACGAGCAGTACTTC.

This clonotype showed up just a few times. The J gene is TRBJ1-6, the V gene TRBV27; 7 nucleotides match TRBD1. In germline, CDR1 is MNHEY, CDR2 SMNVEV (reference sequence). The CDR3 is 14 amino acids. V lost 8 bases, J lost 10 bases, and 11 bases stayed unmatched. CDR3 nucleotide sequence: TGTGCCAGCCGCTGGTTGACAGGGAACTCACCCCTCCACTTT. Its protein product is CASRWLTGNSPLHF.

The gene calls are TRBV6-5 and TRBJ2-4, with TRBD1 matching over 7 bases. CDR1 and CDR2 (germline): MNHEY, SVGAGI. This CDR3 has 12 residues. Trimming cost V 4 bases and J 7 bases; bases outside gene matches: 1. CDR3: CASSSQGNIQYF. In DNA, the CDR3 is TGTGCCAGCAGTTCACAGGGGAACATTCAGTACTTC.

This clonotype was counted many times. V and J are TRBV18 and TRBJ1-3, with TRBD1 matching over 8 bases. J gave up 0 bases and V 3 bases, and 4 bases lay outside the gene matches. This CDR3 is 16 amino acids long. Germline CDR1 KGHSH, CDR2 LQKENI. CDR3 bases: TGTGCCAGCTCACCGGGGACAGGAAACTCTGGAAACACCATATATTTT. Encoded protein: CASSPGTGNSGNTIYF.

This clonotype was seen ten or more times. This chain joins TRBV6-2 or TRBV6-3 and TRBJ1-6, with a weak D call TRBD1 (5 bases). Germline CDR1 is MNHEY and CDR2 is SVGEGT. V lost 2 bases to trimming and J lost 11 bases, with 13 bases between them. This CDR3 is 14 amino acids long. CDR3 residues: CASSYIQGRAPLHF. In DNA, the CDR3 is TGTGCCAGCAGTTACATCCAGGGAAGGGCACCCCTCCACTTT.

The chain couples TRBV12-3 or TRBV12-4 to TRBJ1-1; weak D call: TRBD1 (6 bases). Trimming pared 5 bases from V and 4 bases from J, leaving 17 bases between. CDR3 length equals 15 residues. The CDR3 DNA sequence: TGTGCCAGCAGTCGCACTGGGGGCTTTAGCACTGAAGCTTTCTTT. Translated, it gives CASSRTGGFSTEAFF.

This rearrangement joins TRBV29-1 to TRBJ1-2; TRBD1 might be the D (5 bases). The CDR3 has 12 amino acids. V lost 4 bases to trimming and J lost 0 bases, with 6 bases between them. CDR1 and CDR2 from the germline V gene are SQVTM and ANQGSEA. This chain's CDR3 is CSVGQTNYGYTF. The DNA for the CDR3 is TGCAGCGTTGGACAGACTAACTATGGCTACACCTTC. Using reference TRBV29-1 and TRBJ1-2 for the parts outside the CDR3, the full variable domain is SAVISQKPSRDICQRGTSLTIQCQVDSQVTMMFWYRQQPGQSLTLIATANQGSEATYESGFVIDKFPISRPNLTFSTLTVSNMSPEDSSIYLCSVGQTNYGYTFGSGTRLTVV.

This clonotype has only a few counts. The chain links TRBV6-6 to TRBJ1-4; D is ambiguous. The V end lost 5 bases, the J end lost 4 bases, and 17 bases lay between the germline ends. The CDR3 loop spans 16 amino acids. Germline V gene data show CDR1 as MNHNY and CDR2 as SVGAGI (reference sequence). The CDR3 loop reads CASSAPEATGNEKLFF. CDR3 DNA: TGTGCCAGCAGTGCGCCGGAGGCAACGGGTAATGAAAAACTGTTTTTT.

CDR3 sequence: CASSSAANSPLHF. For the CDR3, the DNA is TGTGCCAGCAGCTCGGCGGCCAATTCACCCCTCCACTTT. This chain uses TRBV7-9 with TRBJ1-6; D remains unclear. The V gene lost 4 bases and the J gene lost 7 bases, with 8 bases spanning the gap. The CDR3 runs to 13 residues. CDR1 is SEHNR and CDR2 is FQNEAQ in the germline V gene (reference sequence).

This clonotype was observed a handful of times. The V call is TRBV20-1, the J call TRBJ2-7; D uncertain. This CDR3 contains 12 residues. Germline CDR1 reads DFQATT; CDR2 reads SNEGSKA (reference sequence). The V end was cut by 6 bases, the J end by 6 bases, with 15 bases between. The CDR3 DNA sequence: TGCAGTGCCCTGCGGTGGGGTCGCGAGCAGTACTTC. It encodes CSALRWGREQYF.

The table lists this clonotype with a few counts. This chain links TRBV11-2 with TRBJ1-6; D remains unclear. The CDR3 has 14 amino acids. Germline CDR1 is SGHAT and CDR2 is FQNNGV. V dropped 1 base and J dropped 6 bases, with 7 bases sitting between them. CDR3 loop: CASSLGRTNSPLHF. In DNA form, the CDR3 reads TGTGCCAGCAGCTTAGGTAGAACTAATTCACCCCTCCACTTT.

The chain employs TRBV7-8 and TRBJ1-6, with TRBD1 as a possible D gene (6 bases). CDR3 length equals 15 residues. Deletions cut 2 bases from V and 5 bases from J, with 10 bases between. From germline, CDR1 is SGHVS and CDR2 FQNEAQ. Here the CDR3 reads CASSLRTANNSPLHF. The CDR3 nucleotides read TGTGCCAGCAGCTTAAGGACAGCCAATAATTCACCCCTCCACTTT.